The present TCR beta chain was sequenced within a study of T cell repertoires in cytomegalovirus infection. Study summary: CMV infection and matching HLA type were both indicated by public TCR beta signatures. Regarding the study as a whole: Pooled public TCR beta family frequency picked out CMV carriers with the relevant HLA.

TCRdb used MiXCR to reprocess the reads, holding one entry per CDR3 protein. Of roughly 500,000 distinct CDR3 sequences in the sample, about 39% were seen once. V shed 0 bases and J shed 2 bases, with 17 bases lying between them. Germline V gene lookup returns CDR1 LGHNA and CDR2 YSLEER. CDR3 length equals 17 residues. Concerning this clonotype itself: What it binds is not known.

V and J are TRBV4-3 and TRBJ2-7; D may be TRBD2 (5 bases). Specimen: cultured PBMCs, collected from culture after CMV antigen stimulation. This TCR was recovered from a human donor in good health (CMV status not recorded). Some clones in this sample may be carry-over from other donors' samples. DNA of the CDR3: TGCGCCAGCAGCCAAGATTTCGGGTTTGAGGGCCCCTACGAGCAGTACTTC. It yields the protein CASSQDFGFEGPYEQYF.